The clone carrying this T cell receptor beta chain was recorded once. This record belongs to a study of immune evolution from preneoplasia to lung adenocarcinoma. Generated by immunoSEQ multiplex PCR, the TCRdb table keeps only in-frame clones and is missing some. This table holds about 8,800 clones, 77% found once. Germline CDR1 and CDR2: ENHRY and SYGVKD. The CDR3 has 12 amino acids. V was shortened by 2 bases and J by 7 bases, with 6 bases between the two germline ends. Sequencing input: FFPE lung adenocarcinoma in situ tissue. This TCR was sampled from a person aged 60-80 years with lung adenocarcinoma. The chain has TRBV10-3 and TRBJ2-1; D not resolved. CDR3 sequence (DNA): TGTGCCATCAGTGAGATGGGTAATGAGCAGTTCTTC. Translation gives CAISEMGNEQFF.